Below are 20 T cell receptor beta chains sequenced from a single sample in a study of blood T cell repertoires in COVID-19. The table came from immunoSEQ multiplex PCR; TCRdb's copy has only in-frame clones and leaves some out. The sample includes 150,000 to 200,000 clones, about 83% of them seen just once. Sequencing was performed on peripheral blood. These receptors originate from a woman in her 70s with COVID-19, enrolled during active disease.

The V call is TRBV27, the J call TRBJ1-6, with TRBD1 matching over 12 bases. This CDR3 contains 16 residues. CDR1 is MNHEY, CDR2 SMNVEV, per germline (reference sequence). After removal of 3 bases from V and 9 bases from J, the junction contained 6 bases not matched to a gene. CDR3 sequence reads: CASSFGTGGLGSPLHF. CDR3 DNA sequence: TGTGCCAGCAGTTTCGGGACAGGGGGCTTAGGTTCACCCCTCCACTTT.

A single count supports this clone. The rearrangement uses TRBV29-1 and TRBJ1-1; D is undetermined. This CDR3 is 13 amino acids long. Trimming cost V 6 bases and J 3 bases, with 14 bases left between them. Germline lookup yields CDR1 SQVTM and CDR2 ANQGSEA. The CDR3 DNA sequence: TGCAGCGTCGCCACCGGTAGTTACACTGAAGCTTTCTTT. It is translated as CSVATGSYTEAFF.

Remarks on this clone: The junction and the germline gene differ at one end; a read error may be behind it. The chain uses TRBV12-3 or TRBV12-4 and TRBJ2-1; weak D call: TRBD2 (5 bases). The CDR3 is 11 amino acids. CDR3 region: CASRLGREQFF. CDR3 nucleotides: TGTGCCAGCAGGTTAGGGAGAGAGCAGTTCTTC.

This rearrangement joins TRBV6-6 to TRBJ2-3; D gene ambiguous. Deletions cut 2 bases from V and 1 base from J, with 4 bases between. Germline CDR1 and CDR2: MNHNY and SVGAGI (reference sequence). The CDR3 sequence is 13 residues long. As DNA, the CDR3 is TGTGCCAGCAGTTACCCCGGCACAGATACGCAGTATTTT. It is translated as CASSYPGTDTQYF.

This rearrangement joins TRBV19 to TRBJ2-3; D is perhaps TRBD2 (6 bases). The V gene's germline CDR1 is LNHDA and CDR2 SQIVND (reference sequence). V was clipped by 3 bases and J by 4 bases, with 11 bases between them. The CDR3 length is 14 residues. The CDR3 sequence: CASSIARLADTQYF. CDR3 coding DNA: TGTGCCAGTAGTATCGCCCGACTAGCAGATACGCAGTATTTT.

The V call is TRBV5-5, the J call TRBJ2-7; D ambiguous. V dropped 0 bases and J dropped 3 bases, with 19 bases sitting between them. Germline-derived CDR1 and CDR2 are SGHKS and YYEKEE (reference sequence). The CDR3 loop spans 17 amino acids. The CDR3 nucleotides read TGTGCCAGCAGCTTGGGTATATCGCCCGGGTTGGACTACGAGCAGTACTTC. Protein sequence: CASSLGISPGLDYEQYF. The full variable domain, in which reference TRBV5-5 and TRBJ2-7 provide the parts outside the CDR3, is DAGVTQSPTHLIKTRGQQVTLRCSPISGHKSVSWYQQVLGQGPQFIFQYYEKEERGRGNFPDRFSARQFPNYSSELNVNALLLGDSALYLCASSLGISPGLDYEQYFGPGTRLTVT.

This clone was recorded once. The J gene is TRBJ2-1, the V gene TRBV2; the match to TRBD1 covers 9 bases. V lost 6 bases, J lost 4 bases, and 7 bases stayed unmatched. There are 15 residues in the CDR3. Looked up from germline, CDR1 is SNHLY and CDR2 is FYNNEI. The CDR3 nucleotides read TGTGCCAGCAGGCGCGACAGGGGGACATACAATGAGCAGTTCTTC. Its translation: CASRRDRGTYNEQFF.

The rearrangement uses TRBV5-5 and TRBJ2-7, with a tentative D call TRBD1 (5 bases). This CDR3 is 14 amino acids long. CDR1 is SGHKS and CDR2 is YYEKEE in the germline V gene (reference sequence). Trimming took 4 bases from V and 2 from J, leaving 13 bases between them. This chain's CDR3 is CASSLRQIPYEQYF. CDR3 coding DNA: TGTGCCAGCAGCCTTAGACAGATACCCTACGAGCAGTACTTC.

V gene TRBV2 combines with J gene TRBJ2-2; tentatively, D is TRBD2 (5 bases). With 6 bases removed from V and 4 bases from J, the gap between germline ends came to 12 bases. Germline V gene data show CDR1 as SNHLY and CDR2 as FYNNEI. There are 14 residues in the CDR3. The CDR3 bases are TGTGCCAGCAGCCCCGGGATCTTCACCGGGGAGCTGTTTTTT. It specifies CASSPGIFTGELFF.

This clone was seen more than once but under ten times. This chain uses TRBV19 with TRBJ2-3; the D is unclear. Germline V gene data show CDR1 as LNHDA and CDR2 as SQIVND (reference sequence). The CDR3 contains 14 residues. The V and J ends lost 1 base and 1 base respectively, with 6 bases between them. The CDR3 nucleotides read TGTGCCAGTAGTATAGGGCCCGGCACAGATACGCAGTATTTT. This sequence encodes CASSIGPGTDTQYF.

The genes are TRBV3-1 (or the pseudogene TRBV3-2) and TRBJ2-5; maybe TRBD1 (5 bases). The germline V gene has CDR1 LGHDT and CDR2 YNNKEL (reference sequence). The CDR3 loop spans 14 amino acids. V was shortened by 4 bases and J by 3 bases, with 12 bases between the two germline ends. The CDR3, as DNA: TGTGCCAGCAGCCCCACGCCCAGGGAAGAGACCCAGTACTTC. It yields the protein CASSPTPREETQYF.

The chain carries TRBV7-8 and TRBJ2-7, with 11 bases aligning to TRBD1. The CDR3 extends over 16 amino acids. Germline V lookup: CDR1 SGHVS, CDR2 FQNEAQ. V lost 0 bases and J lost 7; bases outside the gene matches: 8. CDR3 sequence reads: CASSLALGQGAREQYF. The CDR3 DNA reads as TGTGCCAGCAGCTTAGCGCTCGGACAGGGGGCGCGGGAGCAGTACTTC.

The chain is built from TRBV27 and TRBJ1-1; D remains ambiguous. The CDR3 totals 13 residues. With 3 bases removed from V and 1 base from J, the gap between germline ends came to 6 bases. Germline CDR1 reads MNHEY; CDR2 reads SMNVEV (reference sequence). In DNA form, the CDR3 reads TGTGCCAGCAGTTTGATGGCGAACACTGAAGCTTTCTTT. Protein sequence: CASSLMANTEAFF.

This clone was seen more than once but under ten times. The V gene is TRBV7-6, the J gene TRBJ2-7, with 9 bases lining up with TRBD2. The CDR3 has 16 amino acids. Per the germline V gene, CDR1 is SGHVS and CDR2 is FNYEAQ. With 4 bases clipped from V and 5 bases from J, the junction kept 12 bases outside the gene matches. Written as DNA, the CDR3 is TGTGCCAGCAGCTCTGAAAAATTAGCGGGAGTCCACGAGCAGTACTTC. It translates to CASSSEKLAGVHEQYF.

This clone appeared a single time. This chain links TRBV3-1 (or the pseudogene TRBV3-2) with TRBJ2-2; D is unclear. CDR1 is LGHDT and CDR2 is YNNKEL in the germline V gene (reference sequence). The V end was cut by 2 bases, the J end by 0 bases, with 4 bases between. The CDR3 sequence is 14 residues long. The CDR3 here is CASSQRANTGELFF. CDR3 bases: TGTGCCAGCAGCCAACGGGCGAACACCGGGGAGCTGTTTTTT.

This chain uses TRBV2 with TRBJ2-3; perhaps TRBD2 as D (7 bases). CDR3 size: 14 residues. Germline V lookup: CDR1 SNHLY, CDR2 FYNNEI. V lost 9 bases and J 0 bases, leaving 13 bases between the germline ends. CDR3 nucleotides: TGTGCCAGGGGGGGGGCGGAGAGCACAGATACGCAGTATTTT. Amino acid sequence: CARGGAESTDTQYF.

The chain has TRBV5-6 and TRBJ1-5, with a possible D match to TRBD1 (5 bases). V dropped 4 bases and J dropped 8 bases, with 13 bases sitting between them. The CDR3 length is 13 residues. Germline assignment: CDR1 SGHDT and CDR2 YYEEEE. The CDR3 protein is CASSRYLGEPQHF. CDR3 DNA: TGTGCCAGCAGCCGCTATCTAGGGGAGCCCCAGCATTTT. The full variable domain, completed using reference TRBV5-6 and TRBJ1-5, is DAGVTQSPTHLIKTRGQQVTLRCSPKSGHDTVSWYQQALGQGPQFIFQYYEEEERQRGNFPDRFSGHQFPNYSSELNVNALLLGDSALYLCASSRYLGEPQHFGDGTRLSIL.

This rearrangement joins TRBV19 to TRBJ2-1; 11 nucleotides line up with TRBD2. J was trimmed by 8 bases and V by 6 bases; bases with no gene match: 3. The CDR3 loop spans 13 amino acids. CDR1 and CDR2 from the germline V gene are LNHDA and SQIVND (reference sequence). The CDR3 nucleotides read TGTGCCAGTAGCAGGACTAGCGGGCATGAGCAGTTCTTC. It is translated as CASSRTSGHEQFF.

The CDR3 spells CASSRWAPTEAFF. DNA of the CDR3: TGTGCCAGCAGTCGTTGGGCCCCCACTGAAGCTTTCTTT. The rearrangement uses TRBV14 and TRBJ1-1; D is ambiguous. The CDR3 runs to 13 residues. The germline V gene encodes CDR1 SGHDN and CDR2 FVKESK. V was trimmed by 6 bases and J by 4 bases, leaving 12 bases between them. Variable domain in full (rest from reference TRBV14 and TRBJ1-1): EAGVTQFPSHSVIEKGQTVTLRCDPISGHDNLYWYRRVMGKEIKFLLHFVKESKQDESGMPNNRFLAERTGGTYSTLKVQPAELEDSGVYFCASSRWAPTEAFFGQGTRLTVV.

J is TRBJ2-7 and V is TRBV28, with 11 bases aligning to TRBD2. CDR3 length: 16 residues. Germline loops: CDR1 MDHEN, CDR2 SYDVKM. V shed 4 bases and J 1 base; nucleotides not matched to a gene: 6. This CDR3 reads CASSSHASGRSYEQYF. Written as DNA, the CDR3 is TGTGCCAGCAGTTCCCACGCTAGCGGGAGGTCCTACGAGCAGTACTTC. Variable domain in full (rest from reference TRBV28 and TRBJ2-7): DVKVTQSSRYLVKRTGEKVFLECVQDMDHENMFWYRQDPGLGLRLIYFSYDVKMKEKGDIPEGYSVSREKKERFSLILESASTNQTSMYLCASSSHASGRSYEQYFGPGTRLTVT.